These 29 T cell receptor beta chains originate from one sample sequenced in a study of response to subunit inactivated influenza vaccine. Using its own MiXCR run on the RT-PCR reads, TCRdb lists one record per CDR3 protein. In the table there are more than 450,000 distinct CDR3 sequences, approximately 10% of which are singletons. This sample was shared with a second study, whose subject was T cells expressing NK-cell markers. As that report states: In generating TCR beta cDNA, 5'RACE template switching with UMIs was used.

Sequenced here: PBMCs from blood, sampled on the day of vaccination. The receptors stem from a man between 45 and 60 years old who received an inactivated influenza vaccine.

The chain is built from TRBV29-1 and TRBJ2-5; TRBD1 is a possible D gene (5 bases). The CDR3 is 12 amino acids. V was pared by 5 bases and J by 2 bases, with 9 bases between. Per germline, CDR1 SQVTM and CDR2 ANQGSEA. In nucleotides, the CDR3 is TGCAGCGTTCGACAGCTTCAAGAGACCCAGTACTTC. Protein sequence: CSVRQLQETQYF.

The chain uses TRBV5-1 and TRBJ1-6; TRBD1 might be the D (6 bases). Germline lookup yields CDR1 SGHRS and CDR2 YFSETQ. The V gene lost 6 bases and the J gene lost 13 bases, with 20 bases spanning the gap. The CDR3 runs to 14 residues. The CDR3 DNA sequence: TGCGCCAGCACCCTCGACAGGTCTGAATCGCCCCTCCACTTT. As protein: CASTLDRSESPLHF.

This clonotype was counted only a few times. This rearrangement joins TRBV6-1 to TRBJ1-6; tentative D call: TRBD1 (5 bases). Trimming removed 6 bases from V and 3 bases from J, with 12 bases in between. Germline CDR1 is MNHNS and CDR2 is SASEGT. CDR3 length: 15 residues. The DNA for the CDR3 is TGTGCCAGCAGACTTGACAGTGTCTATAATTCACCCCTCCACTTT. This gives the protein CASRLDSVYNSPLHF.

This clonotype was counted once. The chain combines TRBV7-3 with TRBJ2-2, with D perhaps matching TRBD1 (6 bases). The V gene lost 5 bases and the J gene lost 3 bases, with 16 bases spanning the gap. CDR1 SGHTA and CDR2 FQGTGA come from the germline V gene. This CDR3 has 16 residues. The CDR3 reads CASSGTAGAYTGELFF. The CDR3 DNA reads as TGTGCCAGCAGCGGAACAGCAGGGGCGTACACCGGGGAGCTGTTTTTT.

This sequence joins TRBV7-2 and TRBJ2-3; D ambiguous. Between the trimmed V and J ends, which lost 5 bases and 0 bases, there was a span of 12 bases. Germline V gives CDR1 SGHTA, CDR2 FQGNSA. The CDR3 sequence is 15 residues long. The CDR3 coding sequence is TGTGCCAGCAGCCTCACAGACGTTAGCACAGATACGCAGTATTTT. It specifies CASSLTDVSTDTQYF.

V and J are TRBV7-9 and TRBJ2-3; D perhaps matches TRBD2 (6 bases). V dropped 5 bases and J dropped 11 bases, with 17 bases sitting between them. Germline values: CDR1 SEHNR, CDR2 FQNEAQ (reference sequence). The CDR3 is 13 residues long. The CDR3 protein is CASSNRIGGRQYF. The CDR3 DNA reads TGTGCCAGCAGCAACCGAATCGGGGGTAGGCAGTATTTT. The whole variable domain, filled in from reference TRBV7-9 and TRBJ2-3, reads DTGVSQNPRHKITKRGQNVTFRCDPISEHNRLYWYRQTLGQGPEFLTYFQNEAQLEKSRLLSDRFSAERPKGSFSTLEIQRTEQGDSAMYLCASSNRIGGRQYFGPGTRLTVL.

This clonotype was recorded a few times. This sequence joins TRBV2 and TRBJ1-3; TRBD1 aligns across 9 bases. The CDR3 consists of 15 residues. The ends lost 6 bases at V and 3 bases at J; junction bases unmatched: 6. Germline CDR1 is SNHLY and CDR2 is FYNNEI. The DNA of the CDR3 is TGTGCCAGCAGACTCGACAGGGGGAATGGAAACACCATATATTTT. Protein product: CASRLDRGNGNTIYF.

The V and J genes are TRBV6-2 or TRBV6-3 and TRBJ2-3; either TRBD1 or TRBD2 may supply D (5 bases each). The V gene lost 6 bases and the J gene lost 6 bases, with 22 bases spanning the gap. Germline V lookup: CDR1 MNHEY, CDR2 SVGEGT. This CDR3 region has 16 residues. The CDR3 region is CASSHRIEGRTDTQYF. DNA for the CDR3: TGTGCCAGCAGCCATCGCATTGAGGGGAGAACGGATACGCAGTATTTT.

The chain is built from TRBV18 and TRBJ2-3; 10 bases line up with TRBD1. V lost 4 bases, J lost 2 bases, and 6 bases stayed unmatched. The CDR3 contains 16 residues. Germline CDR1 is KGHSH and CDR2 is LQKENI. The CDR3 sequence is CASSQKTGGSTDTQYF. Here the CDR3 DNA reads TGTGCCAGCTCACAGAAGACAGGGGGCTCCACAGATACGCAGTATTTT.

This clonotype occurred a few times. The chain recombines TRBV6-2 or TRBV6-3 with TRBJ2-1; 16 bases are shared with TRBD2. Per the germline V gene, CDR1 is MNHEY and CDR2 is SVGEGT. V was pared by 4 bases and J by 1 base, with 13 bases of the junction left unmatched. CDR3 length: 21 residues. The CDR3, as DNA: TGTGCCAGCAGTTTCAGCCTCGGAGGGACTAGCGGGGGGGCGTCCTACAATGAGCAGTTCTTC. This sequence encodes CASSFSLGGTSGGASYNEQFF.

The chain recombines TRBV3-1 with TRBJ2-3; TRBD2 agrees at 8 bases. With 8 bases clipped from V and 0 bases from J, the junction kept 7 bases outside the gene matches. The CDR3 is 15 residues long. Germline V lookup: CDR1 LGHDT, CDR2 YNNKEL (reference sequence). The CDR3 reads CASGIAGRSTDTQYF. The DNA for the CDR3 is TGTGCCAGCGGCATAGCGGGGCGAAGCACAGATACGCAGTATTTT.

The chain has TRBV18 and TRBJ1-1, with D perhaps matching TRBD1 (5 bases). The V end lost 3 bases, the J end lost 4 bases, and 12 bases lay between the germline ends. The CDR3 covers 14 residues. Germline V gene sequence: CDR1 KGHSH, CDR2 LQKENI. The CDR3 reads CASSPPGPFTEAFF. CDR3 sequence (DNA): TGTGCCAGCTCACCCCCGGGGCCGTTCACTGAAGCTTTCTTT.

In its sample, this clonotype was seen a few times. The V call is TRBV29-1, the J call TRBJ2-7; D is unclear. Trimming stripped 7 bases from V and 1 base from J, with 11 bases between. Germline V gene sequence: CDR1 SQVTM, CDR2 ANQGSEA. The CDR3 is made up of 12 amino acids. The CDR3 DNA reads TGCAGCGCCCTGACGGAATCCTACGAGCAGTACTTC. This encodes CSALTESYEQYF.

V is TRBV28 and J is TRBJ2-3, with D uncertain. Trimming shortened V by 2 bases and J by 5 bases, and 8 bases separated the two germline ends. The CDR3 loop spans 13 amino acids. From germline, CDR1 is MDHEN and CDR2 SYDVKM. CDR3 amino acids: CASSLRSQDTQYF. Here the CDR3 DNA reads TGTGCCAGCAGTTTAAGGTCCCAAGATACGCAGTATTTT.

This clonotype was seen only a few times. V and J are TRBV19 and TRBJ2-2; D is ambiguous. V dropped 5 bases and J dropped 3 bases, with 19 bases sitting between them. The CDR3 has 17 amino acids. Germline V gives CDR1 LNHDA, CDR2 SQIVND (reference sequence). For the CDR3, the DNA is TGTGCCAGTAGTTTTGACACCGTGGGCGCGTACACCGGGGAGCTGTTTTTT. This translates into CASSFDTVGAYTGELFF. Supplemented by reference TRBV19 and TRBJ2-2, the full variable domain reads DGGITQSPKYLFRKEGQNVTLSCEQNLNHDAMYWYRQDPGQGLRLIYYSQIVNDFQKGDIAEGYSVSREKKESFPLTVTSAQKNPTAFYLCASSFDTVGAYTGELFFGEGSRLTVL.

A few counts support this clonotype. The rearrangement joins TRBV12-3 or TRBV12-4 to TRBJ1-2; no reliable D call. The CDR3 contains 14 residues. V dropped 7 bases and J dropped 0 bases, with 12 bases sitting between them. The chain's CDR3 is CASTPGYTNYGYTF. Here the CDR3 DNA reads TGTGCCAGCACGCCGGGGTACACTAACTATGGCTACACCTTC.

The CDR3 coding sequence is TGTGCCAGCAGTTTTCCCAATGACAGACCCGCTCATACGCAGTATTTT. It specifies CASSFPNDRPAHTQYF. The rearrangement joins TRBV6-5 to TRBJ2-3, with D possibly being TRBD1 (5 bases). Per the germline V gene, CDR1 is MNHEY and CDR2 is SVGAGI. The V and J ends lost 4 bases and 7 bases respectively, with 21 bases between them. This CDR3 has 16 residues.

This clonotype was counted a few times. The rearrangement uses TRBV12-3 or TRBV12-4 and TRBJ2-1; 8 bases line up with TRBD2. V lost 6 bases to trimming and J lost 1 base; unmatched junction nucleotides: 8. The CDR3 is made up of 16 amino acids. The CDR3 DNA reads TGTGCCAGCAGGGCCGCGGGGGGCTTTTCCTACAATGAGCAGTTCTTC. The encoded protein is CASRAAGGFSYNEQFF.

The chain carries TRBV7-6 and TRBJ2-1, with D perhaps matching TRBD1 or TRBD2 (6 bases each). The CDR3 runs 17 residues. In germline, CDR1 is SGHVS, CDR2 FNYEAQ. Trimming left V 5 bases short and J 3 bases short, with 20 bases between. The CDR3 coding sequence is TGTGCCAGCAGCCGGATCGGAGGGGGTTCCCTCTACAATGAGCAGTTCTTC. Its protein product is CASSRIGGGSLYNEQFF. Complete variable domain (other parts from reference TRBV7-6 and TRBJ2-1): GAGVSQSPRYKVTKRGQDVALRCDPISGHVSLYWYRQALGQGPEFLTYFNYEAQQDKSGLPNDRFSAERPEGSISTLTIQRTEQRDSAMYRCASSRIGGGSLYNEQFFGPGTRLTVL.

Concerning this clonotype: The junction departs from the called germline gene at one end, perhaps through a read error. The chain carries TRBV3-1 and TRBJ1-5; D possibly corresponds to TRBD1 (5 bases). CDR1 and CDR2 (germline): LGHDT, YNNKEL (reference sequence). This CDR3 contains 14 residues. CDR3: CASSRGRDNQPQRF. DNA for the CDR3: TGTGCCAGCAGCCGAGGCAGGGATAATCAGCCCCAGCGTTTT.

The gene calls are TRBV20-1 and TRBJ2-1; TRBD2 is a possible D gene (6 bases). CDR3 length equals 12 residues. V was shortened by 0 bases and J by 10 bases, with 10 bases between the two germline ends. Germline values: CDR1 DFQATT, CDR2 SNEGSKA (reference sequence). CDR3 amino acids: CSARDREQEQFF. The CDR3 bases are TGCAGTGCTAGAGATCGGGAGCAGGAGCAGTTCTTC.

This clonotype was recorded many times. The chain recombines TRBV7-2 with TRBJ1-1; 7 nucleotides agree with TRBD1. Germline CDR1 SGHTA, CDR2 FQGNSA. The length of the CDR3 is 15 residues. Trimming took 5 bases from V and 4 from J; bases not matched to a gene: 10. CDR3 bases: TGTGCCAGCAGCCTCGACAGGGTGGGAGGCACTGAAGCTTTCTTT. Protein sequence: CASSLDRVGGTEAFF.

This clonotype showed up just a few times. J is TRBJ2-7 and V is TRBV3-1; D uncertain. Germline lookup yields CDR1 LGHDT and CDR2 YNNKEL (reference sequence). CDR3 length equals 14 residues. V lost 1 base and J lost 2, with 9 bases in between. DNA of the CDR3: TGTGCCAGCAGCCAAGGGCAGAAGACCTACGAGCAGTACTTC. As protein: CASSQGQKTYEQYF.

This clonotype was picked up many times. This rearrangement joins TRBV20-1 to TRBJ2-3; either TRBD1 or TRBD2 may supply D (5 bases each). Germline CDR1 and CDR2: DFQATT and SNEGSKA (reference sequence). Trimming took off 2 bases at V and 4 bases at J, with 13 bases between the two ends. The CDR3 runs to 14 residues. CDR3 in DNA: TGCAGTGCTAGACCGGGGCGGCGGGCAGATACGCAGTATTTT. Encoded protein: CSARPGRRADTQYF.

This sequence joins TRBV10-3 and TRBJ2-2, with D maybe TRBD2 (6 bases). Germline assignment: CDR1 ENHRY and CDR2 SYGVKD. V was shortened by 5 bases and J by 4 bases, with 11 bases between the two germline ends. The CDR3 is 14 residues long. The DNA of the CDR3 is TGTGCCATCAGTAGCGGGCGACCCACCGGGGAGCTGTTTTTT. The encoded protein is CAISSGRPTGELFF.

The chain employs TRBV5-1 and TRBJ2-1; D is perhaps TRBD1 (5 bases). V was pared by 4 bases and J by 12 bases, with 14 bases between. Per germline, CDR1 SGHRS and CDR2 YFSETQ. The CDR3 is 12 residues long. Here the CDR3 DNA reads TGCGCCAGCAGCGTGGACACCGACGGGCAGTTCTTC. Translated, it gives CASSVDTDGQFF.

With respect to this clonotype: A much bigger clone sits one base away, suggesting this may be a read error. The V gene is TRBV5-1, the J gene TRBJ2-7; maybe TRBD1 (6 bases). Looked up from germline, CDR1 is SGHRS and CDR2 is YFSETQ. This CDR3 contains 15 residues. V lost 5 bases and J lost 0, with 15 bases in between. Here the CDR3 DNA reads TGCGCCAGCAGGGCTGGGACATGGGACTCCTACGAGCAGTACTTC. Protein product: CASRAGTWDSYEQYF.

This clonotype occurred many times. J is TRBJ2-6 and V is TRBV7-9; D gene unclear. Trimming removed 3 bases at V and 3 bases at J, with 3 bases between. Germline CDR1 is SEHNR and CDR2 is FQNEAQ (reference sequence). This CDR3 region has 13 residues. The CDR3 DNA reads TGTGCCAGCAGCTTGGGTGGGGCCAACGTCCTGACTTTC. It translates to CASSLGGANVLTF.

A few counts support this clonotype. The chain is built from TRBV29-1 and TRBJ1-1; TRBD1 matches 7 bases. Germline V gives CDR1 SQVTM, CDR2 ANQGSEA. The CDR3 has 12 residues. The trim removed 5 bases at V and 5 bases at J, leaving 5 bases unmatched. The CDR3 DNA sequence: TGCAGCGTTTATCAGGGGGGAACTGAAGCTTTCTTT. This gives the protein CSVYQGGTEAFF.